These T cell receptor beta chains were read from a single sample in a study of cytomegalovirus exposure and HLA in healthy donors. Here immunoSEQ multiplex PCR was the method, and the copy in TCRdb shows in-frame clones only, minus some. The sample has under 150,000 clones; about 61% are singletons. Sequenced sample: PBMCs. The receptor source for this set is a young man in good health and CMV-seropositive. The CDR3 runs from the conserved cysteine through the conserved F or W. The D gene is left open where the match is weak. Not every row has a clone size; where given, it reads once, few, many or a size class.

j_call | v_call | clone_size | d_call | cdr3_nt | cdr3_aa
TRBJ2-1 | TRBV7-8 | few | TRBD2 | TGTGCCAGCAGCCCCGTGGGCGGGAGCTCCTACAATGAGCAGTTCTTC | CASSPVGGSSYNEQFF
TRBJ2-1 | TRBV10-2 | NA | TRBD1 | TGCGCCAGCAGTGGACGTGAGGGTTGGGACAGGGCCCCGCTAAGCTCCTACAATGAGCAGTTCTTC | CASSGREGWDRAPLSSYNEQFF
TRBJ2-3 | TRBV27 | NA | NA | TGTGCCAGCAGTGTAGCGCGGAGCACAGATACGCAGTATTTT | CASSVARSTDTQYF
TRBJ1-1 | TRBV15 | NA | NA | TGTGCCACCAGCAGAGCCTGGCTAGGGAACACTGAAGCTTTCTTT | CATSRAWLGNTEAFF
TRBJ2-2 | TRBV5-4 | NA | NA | TGTGCCAGCAGGGGACAGAACACCGGGGAGCTGTTTTTT | CASRGQNTGELFF
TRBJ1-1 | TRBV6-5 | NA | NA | TGTGCCAGCAGGCGAACAGGGAATCTTGAAGCTTTCTTT | CASRRTGNLEAFF
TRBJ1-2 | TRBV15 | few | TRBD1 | TGTGCCACCAGCAGAGATCAGGGGGCTAGCTATGGCTACACCTTC | CATSRDQGASYGYTF
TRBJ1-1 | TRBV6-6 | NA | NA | TGTGCCAGCAGTTATCCCGGGGCTGGGGGGACTGAAGCTTTCTTT | CASSYPGAGGTEAFF
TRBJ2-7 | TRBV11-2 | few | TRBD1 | TGTGCCAGCAGCAAAAGACAGGGGAGCACCTACGAGCAGTACTTC | CASSKRQGSTYEQYF
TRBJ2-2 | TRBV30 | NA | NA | TGTGCCTGGAGTGCCCCCAGTAACACCGGGGAGCTGTTTTTT | CAWSAPSNTGELFF
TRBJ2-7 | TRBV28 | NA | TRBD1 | TGTGCCAGCACCTCTGCCCCCGGGACAGTGGCGTCCTACGAGCAGTACTTC | CASTSAPGTVASYEQYF
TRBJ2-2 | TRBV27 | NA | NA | TGTGCCAGCAGATCTGGGTTGGGTGGGGGCCCCGGGGAGCTGTTTTTT | CASRSGLGGGPGELFF
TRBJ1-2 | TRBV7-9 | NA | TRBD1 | TGTGCCAGCAGCCCGGACAGGGGTTTTTGGAACTATGGCTACACCTTC | CASSPDRGFWNYGYTF
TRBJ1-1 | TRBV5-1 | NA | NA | TGCGCCAGCAAAGGGTCGGGAAACACTGAAGCTTTCTTT | CASKGSGNTEAFF
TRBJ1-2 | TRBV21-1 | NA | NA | TGTGCCAGCAGCACCCCCAACAGCAGCTATGGCTACACCTTC | CASSTPNSSYGYTF
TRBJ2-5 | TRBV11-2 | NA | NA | TGTGCCAGCAGCATCCCGACTCGGAGATTGGAGACCCAGTACTTC | CASSIPTRRLETQYF
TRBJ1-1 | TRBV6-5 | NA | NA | TGTGCCAGCAGTTACTCTTGGGGGCAAGGCACTGAAGCTTTCTTT | CASSYSWGQGTEAFF
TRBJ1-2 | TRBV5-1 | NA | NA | TGCGCCAGCAGACCCCGGGGGGATCTCTATGGCTACACCTTC | CASRPRGDLYGYTF
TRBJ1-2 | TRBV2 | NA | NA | TGTGCCAGCAGAAAGGACAGCTCTACCTATGGCTACACCTTC | CASRKDSSTYGYTF
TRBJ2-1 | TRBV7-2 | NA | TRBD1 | TGTGCCAGCAGCCCGCAGGGACAGGGGTTCTCCTACAATGAGCAGTTCTTC | CASSPQGQGFSYNEQFF
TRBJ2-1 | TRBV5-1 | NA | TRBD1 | TGCGCCAGCAGACCAGGGACAGGGTTTTCCTACAATGAGCAGTTCTTC | CASRPGTGFSYNEQFF
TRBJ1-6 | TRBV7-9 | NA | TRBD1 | TGTGCCAGCAGCTCCCGACAGGGTGAGGTCTCCTATAATTCACCCCTCCACTTT | CASSSRQGEVSYNSPLHF
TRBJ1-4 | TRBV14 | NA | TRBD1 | TGTGCCAGCAGCCCCCCTTCCGACAGGGGGCGCGAACTGTTTTTT | CASSPPSDRGRELFF
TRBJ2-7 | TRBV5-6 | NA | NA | TGTGCCAGCAGCTTGGAACAGTTCCGTTACGAGCAGTACTTC | CASSLEQFRYEQYF
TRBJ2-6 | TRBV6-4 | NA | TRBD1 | TGTGCCAGCAGTACTCGTCCCGGGACAGGGGCTGTCTCGGCCAACGTCCTGACTTTC | CASSTRPGTGAVSANVLTF
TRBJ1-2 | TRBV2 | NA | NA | TGTGCTCCGGGGACACCCCTGGTAGGCTACACCTTC | CAPGTPLVGYTF
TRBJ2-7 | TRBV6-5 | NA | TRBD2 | TGTGCCGCGGGGGGGGGTAGGTATGAGCAGTACTTC | CAAGGGRYEQYF
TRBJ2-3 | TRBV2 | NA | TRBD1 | TGTGCCAGCAGTGATAATCCCAGGGGGCGAGACACAGATACGCAGTATTTT | CASSDNPRGRDTDTQYF
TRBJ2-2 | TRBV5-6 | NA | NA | TGTGCCAGCAGCGGGGGGGCTTACACCGGGGAGCTGTTTTTT | CASSGGAYTGELFF
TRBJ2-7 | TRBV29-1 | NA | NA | TGCAGCGGCGGTTCCTCCTACGAGCAGTACTTC | CSGGSSYEQYF
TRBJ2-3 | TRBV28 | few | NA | TGTGCCAGCAGTTTTTCGGATACGCAGTATTTT | CASSFSDTQYF
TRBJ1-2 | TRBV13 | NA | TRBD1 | TGTGCCAGCAGCTGGAGTCCGGGACAGGGTGGCGGCTACACCTTC | CASSWSPGQGGGYTF
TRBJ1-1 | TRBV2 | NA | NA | TGTGCCAGCAGGAGGACAGTCCTGAACACTGAAGCTTTCTTT | CASRRTVLNTEAFF
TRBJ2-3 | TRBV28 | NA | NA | TGTGCCAGCAGTTTGGATCAGGATACTAGCACAGATACGCAGTATTTT | CASSLDQDTSTDTQYF
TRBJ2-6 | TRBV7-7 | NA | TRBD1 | TGTGCCATCCCGGGACAGGATCTCTCTGGGGCCAACGTCCTGACTTTC | CAIPGQDLSGANVLTF
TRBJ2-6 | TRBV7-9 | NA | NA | TGTTCCAGCAGCTTAATTGGCCAATTCTCTGGGGCCAACGTCCTGACTTTC | CSSSLIGQFSGANVLTF
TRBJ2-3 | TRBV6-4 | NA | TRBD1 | TGTGCCAGCAGTGCCACAGGGGAGCGAGATACGCAGTATTTT | CASSATGERDTQYF
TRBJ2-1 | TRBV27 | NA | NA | TGTGCCAGCAGAGGCCCTGGGCGGCGGGTGACCTCCTACAATGAGCAGTTCTTC | CASRGPGRRVTSYNEQFF
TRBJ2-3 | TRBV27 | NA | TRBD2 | TGTGCCAGCGTGCCGGTGGCGTTAGCGGGGGGGTCTAGCACAGATACGCAGTATTTT | CASVPVALAGGSSTDTQYF
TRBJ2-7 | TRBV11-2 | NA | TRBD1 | TGTGCCAGCAGCTTAGATTCAGGGACAGGGCTCTACGAGCAGTACTTC | CASSLDSGTGLYEQYF
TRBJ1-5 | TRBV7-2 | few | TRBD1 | TGTGCCAGCAGCTATCGGACAGGAAATCAGCCCCAGCATTTT | CASSYRTGNQPQHF
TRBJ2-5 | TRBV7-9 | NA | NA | TGTGCCAGCAGCCCGCGGGGAGGCCCCCAAGAGACCCAGTACTTC | CASSPRGGPQETQYF